What follows are 12 T cell receptor beta chains derived from one specimen sequenced in a study of early T cells in non-severe SARS-CoV-2 infection. MiXCR, run by TCRdb on the 5' RACE reads, gives a single entry per CDR3 protein. The data show about 55,000 distinct CDR3 sequences, 12% seen once. The specimen was whole blood. Receptor source: an adult who was a healthcare worker with PCR-confirmed SARS-CoV-2 infection or an uninfected control (not recorded which).

This clonotype has more than one count but fewer than ten. The chain employs TRBV7-3 and TRBJ2-3, with no clear D. The germline V gene encodes CDR1 SGHTA and CDR2 FQGTGA. Deletions cut 2 bases from V and 4 bases from J, with 7 bases between. The CDR3 has 13 amino acids. Here the CDR3 reads CASSLFMSDTQYF. DNA of the CDR3: TGTGCCAGCAGCTTATTTATGTCAGATACGCAGTATTTT.

This clonotype was counted between two and nine times. The V and J genes are TRBV6-2 or TRBV6-3 and TRBJ2-7; D call uncertain. CDR1 and CDR2 from the germline V gene are MNHEY and SVGEGT. The CDR3 has 12 amino acids. V dropped 0 bases and J dropped 2 bases, with 2 bases sitting between them. CDR3 sequence: CASSYSAYEQYF. The CDR3 region has the DNA TGTGCCAGCAGTTACTCAGCCTACGAGCAGTACTTC.

V is TRBV4-3 and J is TRBJ2-3; a weak D match, TRBD2 (6 bases). From germline, CDR1 is LGHNA and CDR2 YSLEER. CDR3 length equals 18 residues. V lost 0 bases and J 5 bases, leaving 21 bases between the germline ends. CDR3 nucleotide sequence: TGCGCCAGCAGCCAAGATATATCTAGCGCGAATCCCAGAGATACGCAGTATTTT. This translates into CASSQDISSANPRDTQYF.

At least ten counts were recorded for this clonotype. The chain uses TRBV6-1 and TRBJ2-5, with 8 bases identical to TRBD2. J was trimmed by 4 bases and V by 8 bases; bases with no gene match: 9. The CDR3 has 14 residues. In germline, CDR1 is MNHNS, CDR2 SASEGT. CDR3 in DNA: TGTGCCAGCTCTCCGGGACTAGTTCGAGAGACCCAGTACTTC. It yields the protein CASSPGLVRETQYF.

The chain carries TRBV12-3 or TRBV12-4 and TRBJ2-1, with TRBD1 matching 7 bases. V gave up 7 bases and J gave up 10 bases; unmatched junction bases: 13. The CDR3 loop spans 14 amino acids. The CDR3 DNA follows: TGTGCCAGCACCTCCGGGACAGCCCTAAAGGAGCAGTTCTTC. This translates into CASTSGTALKEQFF.

This clonotype was seen many times. The V and J genes are TRBV5-6 and TRBJ2-3; the match to TRBD2 covers 15 bases. The V gene end was trimmed by 0 bases and the J gene end by 0 bases; junction bases not matched to a gene: 5. CDR1 is SGHDT and CDR2 is YYEEEE in the germline V gene. The CDR3 has 19 amino acids. Here the CDR3 DNA reads TGTGCCAGCAGCTTGGTTCGGACTAGCGGGGGGGAAAGCACAGATACGCAGTATTTT. It translates to CASSLVRTSGGESTDTQYF.

There are many counts of this clonotype. The chain employs TRBV12-3 or TRBV12-4 and TRBJ1-2, with D tentatively TRBD1 (5 bases). V dropped 5 bases and J dropped 4 bases, with 17 bases sitting between them. The CDR3 consists of 15 residues. The CDR3 DNA reads TGTGCCAGCAGTCTCGCACCCGGGACGGGCTATGGCTACACCTTC. Protein: CASSLAPGTGYGYTF.

The sample holds a few counts of this clonotype. The V and J genes are TRBV11-2 and TRBJ2-5; 16 bases match TRBD2. Germline V lookup: CDR1 SGHAT, CDR2 FQNNGV. Trimming took 4 bases from V and 4 from J; bases not matched to a gene: 3. This CDR3 spans 16 amino acids. The CDR3 reads CASSSGLAGGRETQYF. CDR3 DNA: TGTGCCAGCAGCTCGGGACTAGCGGGGGGGCGAGAGACCCAGTACTTC.

This clonotype has a count of ten or more. This chain links TRBV6-1 with TRBJ1-6; D might be TRBD1 (6 bases). CDR3 size: 15 residues. Germline V gene data show CDR1 as MNHNS and CDR2 as SASEGT. The V end was cut by 8 bases, the J end by 3 bases, with 14 bases between. Here the CDR3 DNA reads TGTGCCAGCTCCGCAGGGGAGAACTATAATTCACCCCTCCACTTT. Amino acid sequence: CASSAGENYNSPLHF.

The chain joins TRBV12-5 to TRBJ1-1; TRBD1 agrees at 8 bases. The J segment lost 1 base and the V segment lost 5 bases, leaving 3 bases of the junction unmatched. The germline V gene encodes CDR1 LGHNT and CDR2 FRNRAP. The CDR3 covers 14 residues. The CDR3 coding sequence is TGTGCTAGTGGTCGACAGGGGACGAACACTGAAGCTTTCTTT. It translates to CASGRQGTNTEAFF.

This clonotype was observed a handful of times. In nucleotides, the CDR3 is TGCGCCAGCAGCTTGGATCCCGGGAGGAGGTCTAACTATGGCTACACCTTC. This gives the protein CASSLDPGRRSNYGYTF. J is TRBJ1-2 and V is TRBV5-1; D gene unclear. CDR3 length: 17 residues. CDR1 is SGHRS and CDR2 is YFSETQ in the germline V gene. V was cut by 0 bases and J by 0 bases, with 15 bases left in between.

This clonotype was recorded a few times. The chain uses TRBV20-1 and TRBJ2-7; no definite D call. The germline gives CDR1 DFQATT, CDR2 SNEGSKA (reference sequence). This CDR3 spans 12 amino acids. Trimming cost V 6 bases and J 2 bases, with 11 bases left between them. The CDR3 reads CSAVPDTYEQYF. As DNA, the CDR3 is TGCAGTGCCGTACCCGACACCTACGAGCAGTACTTC.